This TCR beta chain appears in the sequencing data of a study of blood T cell repertoires in COVID-19. Study-level information: In each case, the material was cDNA or gDNA derived from T cells, B-cell-depleted T cells, or PBMCs.

Using immunoSEQ multiplex PCR, the repertoire was profiled, and TCRdb retains in-frame clones only, with some absent. The data contain roughly 170,000 clones, around 80% of them singletons. Germline V gene lookup returns CDR1 MDHEN and CDR2 SYDVKM. The CDR3 is 14 amino acids. The V segment lost 2 bases and the J segment 5 bases; nucleotides outside the gene matches: 4. Participants spanned ages roughly 18 to 95 years and resided in some 22 US areas. The TCR originated in a woman between 50 and 59 years old in a cohort exposed to, infected with or recovered from COVID-19 (not recorded which). The sample consisted of PBMCs or T cells enriched from blood (not recorded which). The genes are TRBV28 and TRBJ2-5; 8 bases line up with TRBD2. The CDR3 nucleotides are TGTGCCAGCAGTTTAAATTCGGGGGGGGAGACCCAGTACTTC. It is translated as CASSLNSGGETQYF.